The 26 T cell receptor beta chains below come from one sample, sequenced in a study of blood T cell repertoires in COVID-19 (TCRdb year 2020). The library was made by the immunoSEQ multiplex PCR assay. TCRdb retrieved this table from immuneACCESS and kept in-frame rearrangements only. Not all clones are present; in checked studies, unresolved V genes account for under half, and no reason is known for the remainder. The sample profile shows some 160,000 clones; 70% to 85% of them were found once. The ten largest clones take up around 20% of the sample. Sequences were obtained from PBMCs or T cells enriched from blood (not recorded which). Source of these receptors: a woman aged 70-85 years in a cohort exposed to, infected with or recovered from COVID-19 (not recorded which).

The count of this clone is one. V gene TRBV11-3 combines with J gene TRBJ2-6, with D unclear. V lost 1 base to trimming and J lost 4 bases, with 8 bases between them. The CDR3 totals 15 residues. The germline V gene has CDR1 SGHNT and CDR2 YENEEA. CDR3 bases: TGTGCCAGCAGCTTAGGAAACTCCGGGGCCAACGTCCTGACTTTC. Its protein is CASSLGNSGANVLTF.

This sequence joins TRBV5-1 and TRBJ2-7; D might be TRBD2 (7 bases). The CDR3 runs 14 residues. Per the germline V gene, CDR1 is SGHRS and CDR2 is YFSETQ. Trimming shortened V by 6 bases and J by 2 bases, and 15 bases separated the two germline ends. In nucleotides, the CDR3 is TGCGCCAGCAAGCGGGACACCCATACCTACGAGCAGTACTTC. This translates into CASKRDTHTYEQYF.

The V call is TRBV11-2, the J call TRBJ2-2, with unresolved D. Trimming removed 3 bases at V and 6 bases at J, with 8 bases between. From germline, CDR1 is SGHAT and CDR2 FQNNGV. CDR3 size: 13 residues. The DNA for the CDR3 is TGTGCCAGCAGCTTCCCGGGTGCCGGGGAGCTGTTTTTT. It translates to CASSFPGAGELFF. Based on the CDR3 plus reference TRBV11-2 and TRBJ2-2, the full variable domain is EAGVAQSPRYKIIEKRQSVAFWCNPISGHATLYWYQQILGQGPKLLIQFQNNGVVDDSQLPKDRFSAERLKGVDSTLKIQPAKLEDSAVYLCASSFPGAGELFFGEGSRLTVL.

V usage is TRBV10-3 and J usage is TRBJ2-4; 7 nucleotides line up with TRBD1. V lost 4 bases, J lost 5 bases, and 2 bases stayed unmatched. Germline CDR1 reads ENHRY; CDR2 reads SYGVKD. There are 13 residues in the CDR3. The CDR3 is CAISAGQQNIQYF. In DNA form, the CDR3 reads TGTGCCATCAGTGCGGGACAGCAAAACATTCAGTACTTC.

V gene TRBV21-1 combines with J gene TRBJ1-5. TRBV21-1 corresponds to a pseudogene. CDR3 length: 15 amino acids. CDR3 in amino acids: CASTQRGEGNQPQHF. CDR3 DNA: TGTGCCAGCACCCAAAGGGGGGAGGGAAATCAGCCCCAGCATTTT.

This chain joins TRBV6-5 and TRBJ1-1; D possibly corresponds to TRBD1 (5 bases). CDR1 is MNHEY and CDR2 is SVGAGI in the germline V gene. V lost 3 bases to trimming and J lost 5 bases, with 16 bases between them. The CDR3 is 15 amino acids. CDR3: CASSYGARVGTEAFF. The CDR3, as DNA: TGTGCCAGCAGTTATGGGGCCAGGGTCGGGACTGAAGCTTTCTTT.

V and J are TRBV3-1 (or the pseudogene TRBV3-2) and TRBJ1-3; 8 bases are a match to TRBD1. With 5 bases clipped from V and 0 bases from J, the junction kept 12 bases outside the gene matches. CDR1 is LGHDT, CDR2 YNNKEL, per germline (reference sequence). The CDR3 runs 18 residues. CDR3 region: CASSWDRFWTSSGNTIYF. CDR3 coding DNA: TGTGCCAGCAGCTGGGACAGGTTTTGGACCAGCTCTGGAAACACCATATATTTT.

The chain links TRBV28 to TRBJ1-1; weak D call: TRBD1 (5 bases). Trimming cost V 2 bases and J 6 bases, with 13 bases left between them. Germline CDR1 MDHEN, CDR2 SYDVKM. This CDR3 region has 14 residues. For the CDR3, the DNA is TGTGCCAGCAGTTTAATCGGTCAGGGCGCTGAAGCTTTCTTT. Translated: CASSLIGQGAEAFF.

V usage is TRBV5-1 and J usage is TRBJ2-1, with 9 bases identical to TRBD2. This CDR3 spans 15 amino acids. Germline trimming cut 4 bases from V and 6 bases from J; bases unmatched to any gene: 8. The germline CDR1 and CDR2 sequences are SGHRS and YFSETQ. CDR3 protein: CASSPGGGRANEQFF. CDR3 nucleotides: TGCGCCAGCAGCCCGGGGGGCGGGAGGGCCAATGAGCAGTTCTTC.

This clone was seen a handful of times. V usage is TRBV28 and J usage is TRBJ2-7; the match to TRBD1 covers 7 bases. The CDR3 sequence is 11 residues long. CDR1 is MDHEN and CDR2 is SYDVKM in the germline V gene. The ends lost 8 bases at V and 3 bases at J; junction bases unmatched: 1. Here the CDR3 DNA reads TGTGCCAGCCGGGACAGCTACGAGCAGTACTTC. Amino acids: CASRDSYEQYF. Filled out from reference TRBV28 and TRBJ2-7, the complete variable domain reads DVKVTQSSRYLVKRTGEKVFLECVQDMDHENMFWYRQDPGLGLRLIYFSYDVKMKEKGDIPEGYSVSREKKERFSLILESASTNQTSMYLCASRDSYEQYFGPGTRLTVT.

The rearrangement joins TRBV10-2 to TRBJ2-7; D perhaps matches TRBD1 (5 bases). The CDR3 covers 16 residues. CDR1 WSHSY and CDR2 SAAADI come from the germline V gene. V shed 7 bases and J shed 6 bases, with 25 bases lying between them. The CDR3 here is CASKGPDRDRAREQYF. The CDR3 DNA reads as TGCGCCAGCAAAGGCCCAGACAGAGACCGGGCTCGCGAGCAGTACTTC.

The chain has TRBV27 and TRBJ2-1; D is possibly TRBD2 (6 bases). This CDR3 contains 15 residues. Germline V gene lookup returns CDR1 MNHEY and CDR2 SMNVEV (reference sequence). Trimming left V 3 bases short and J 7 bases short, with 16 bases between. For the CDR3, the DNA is TGTGCCAGCAGTTTGGTCCTCGGGGGTCTGAATGAGCAGTTCTTC. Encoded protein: CASSLVLGGLNEQFF.

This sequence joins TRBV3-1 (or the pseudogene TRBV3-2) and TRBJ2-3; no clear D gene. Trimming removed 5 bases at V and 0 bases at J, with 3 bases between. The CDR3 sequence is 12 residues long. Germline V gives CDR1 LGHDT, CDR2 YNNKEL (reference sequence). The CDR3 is CASSLSTDTQYF. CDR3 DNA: TGTGCCAGCAGCTTAAGCACAGATACGCAGTATTTT.

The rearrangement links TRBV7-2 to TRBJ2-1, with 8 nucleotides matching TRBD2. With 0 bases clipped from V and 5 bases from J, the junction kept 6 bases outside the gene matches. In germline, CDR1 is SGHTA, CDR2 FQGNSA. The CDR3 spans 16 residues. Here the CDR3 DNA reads TGTGCCAGCAGCTTAGCGCCGGGACTAGGCAACAATGAGCAGTTCTTC. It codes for CASSLAPGLGNNEQFF.

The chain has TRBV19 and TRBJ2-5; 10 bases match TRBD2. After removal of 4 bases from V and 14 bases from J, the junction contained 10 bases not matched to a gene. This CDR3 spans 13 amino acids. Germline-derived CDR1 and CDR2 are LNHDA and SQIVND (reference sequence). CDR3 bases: TGTGCCAGTAGTACCCAAACCGGGACTAGCGTATACTTC. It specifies CASSTQTGTSVYF. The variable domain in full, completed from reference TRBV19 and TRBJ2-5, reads DGGITQSPKYLFRKEGQNVTLSCEQNLNHDAMYWYRQDPGQGLRLIYYSQIVNDFQKGDIAEGYSVSREKKESFPLTVTSAQKNPTAFYLCASSTQTGTSVYFGPGTRLLVL.

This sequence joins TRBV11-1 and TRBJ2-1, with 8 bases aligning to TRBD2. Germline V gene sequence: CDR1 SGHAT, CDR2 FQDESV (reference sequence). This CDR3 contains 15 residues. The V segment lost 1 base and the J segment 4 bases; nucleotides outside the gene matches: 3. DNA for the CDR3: TGTGCCAGCAGCTTAGGGGCTAGCGGGTACAATGAGCAGTTCTTC. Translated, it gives CASSLGASGYNEQFF.

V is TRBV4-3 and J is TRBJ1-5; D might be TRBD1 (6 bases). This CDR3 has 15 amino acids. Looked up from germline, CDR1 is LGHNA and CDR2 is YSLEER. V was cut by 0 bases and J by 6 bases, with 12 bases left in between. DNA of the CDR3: TGCGCCAGCAGCCAAGATTGGCAGGGGCTTCAGCCCCAGCATTTT. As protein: CASSQDWQGLQPQHF.

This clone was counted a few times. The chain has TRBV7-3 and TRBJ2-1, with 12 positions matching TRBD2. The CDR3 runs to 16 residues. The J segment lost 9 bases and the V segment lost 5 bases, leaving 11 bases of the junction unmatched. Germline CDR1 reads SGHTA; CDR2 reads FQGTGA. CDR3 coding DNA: TGTGCCAGCAGCCAAGAGGCGACTAGCGGGAGAGGTGAGCAGTTCTTC. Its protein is CASSQEATSGRGEQFF.

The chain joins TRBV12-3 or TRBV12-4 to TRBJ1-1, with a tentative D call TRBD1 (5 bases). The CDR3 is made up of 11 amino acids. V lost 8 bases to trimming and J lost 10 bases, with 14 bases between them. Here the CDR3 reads CASYGPRGAFF. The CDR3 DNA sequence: TGTGCCAGCTACGGACCAAGGGGAGCTTTCTTT.

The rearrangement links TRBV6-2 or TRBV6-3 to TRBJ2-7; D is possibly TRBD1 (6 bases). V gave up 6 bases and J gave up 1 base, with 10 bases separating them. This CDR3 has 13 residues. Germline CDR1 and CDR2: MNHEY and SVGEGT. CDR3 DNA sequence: TGTGCCAGCAGCCCAACAGGGTCCTACGAGCAGTACTTC. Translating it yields CASSPTGSYEQYF.

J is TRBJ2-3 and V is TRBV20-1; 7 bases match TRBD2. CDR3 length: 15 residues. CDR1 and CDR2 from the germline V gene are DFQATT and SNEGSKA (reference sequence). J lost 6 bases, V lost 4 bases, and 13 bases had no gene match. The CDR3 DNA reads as TGCAGTGCTACTGATGACGGGACTATAGGCGATACGCAGTATTTT. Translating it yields CSATDDGTIGDTQYF.

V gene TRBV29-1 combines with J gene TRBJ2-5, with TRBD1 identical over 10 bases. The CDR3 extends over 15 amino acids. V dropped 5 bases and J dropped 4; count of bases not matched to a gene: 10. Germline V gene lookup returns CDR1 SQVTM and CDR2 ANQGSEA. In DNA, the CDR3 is TGCAGCGTTCAAACCGGGACAGGGGCCTTAGAGACCCAGTACTTC. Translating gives CSVQTGTGALETQYF.

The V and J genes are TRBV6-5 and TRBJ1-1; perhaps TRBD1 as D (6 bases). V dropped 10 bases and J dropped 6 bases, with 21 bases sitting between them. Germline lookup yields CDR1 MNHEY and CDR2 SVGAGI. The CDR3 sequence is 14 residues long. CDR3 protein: CAILSGPGGAEAFF. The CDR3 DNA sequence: TGTGCCATCCTTTCCGGGCCGGGGGGCGCTGAAGCTTTCTTT.

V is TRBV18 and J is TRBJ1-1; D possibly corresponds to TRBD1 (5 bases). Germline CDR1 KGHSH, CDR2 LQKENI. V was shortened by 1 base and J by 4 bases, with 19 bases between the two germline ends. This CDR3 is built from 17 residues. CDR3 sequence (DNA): TGTGCCAGCTCACCACGGGGGATAAGGGGCGGGGGCACTGAAGCTTTCTTT. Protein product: CASSPRGIRGGGTEAFF.

The CDR3 region is CASSPLLAGSDTQYF. The DNA for the CDR3 is TGTGCCAGCTCACCGCTACTAGCGGGATCAGATACGCAGTATTTT. V gene TRBV18 combines with J gene TRBJ2-3; 10 bases are shared with TRBD2. Trimming removed 3 bases from V and 4 bases from J; junction bases left unmatched: 4. The CDR3 sequence is 15 residues long. The germline gives CDR1 KGHSH, CDR2 LQKENI.

This CDR3 is CASSRDSAVYEQYF. The DNA of the CDR3 is TGTGCCAGCAGTCGGGACTCGGCCGTCTACGAGCAGTACTTC. The genes are TRBV6-5 and TRBJ2-7; the D gene is possibly TRBD2 (6 bases). Germline V gene lookup returns CDR1 MNHEY and CDR2 SVGAGI. Trimming stripped 5 bases from V and 3 bases from J, with 14 bases between. The CDR3 loop spans 14 amino acids.